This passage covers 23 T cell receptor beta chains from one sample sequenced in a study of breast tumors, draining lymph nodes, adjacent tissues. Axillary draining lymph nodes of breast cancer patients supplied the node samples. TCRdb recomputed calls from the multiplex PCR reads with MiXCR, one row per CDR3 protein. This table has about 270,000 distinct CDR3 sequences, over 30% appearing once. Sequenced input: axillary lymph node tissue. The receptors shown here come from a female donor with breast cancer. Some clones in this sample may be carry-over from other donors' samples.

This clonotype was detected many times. This CDR3 is CASSMGREKQYF. CDR3 in DNA: TGTGCCAGTAGTATGGGTCGGGAGAAGCAGTACTTC. This chain joins TRBV19 and TRBJ2-7; D perhaps matches TRBD2 (6 bases). The V gene's germline CDR1 is LNHDA and CDR2 SQIVND (reference sequence). The CDR3 covers 12 residues. Trimming cost V 3 bases and J 8 bases, with 11 bases left between them.

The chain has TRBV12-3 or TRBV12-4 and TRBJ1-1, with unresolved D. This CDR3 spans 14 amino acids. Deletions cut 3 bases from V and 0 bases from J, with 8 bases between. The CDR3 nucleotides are TGTGCCAGCAGTTTGGGCGGGATGAACACTGAAGCTTTCTTT. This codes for CASSLGGMNTEAFF.

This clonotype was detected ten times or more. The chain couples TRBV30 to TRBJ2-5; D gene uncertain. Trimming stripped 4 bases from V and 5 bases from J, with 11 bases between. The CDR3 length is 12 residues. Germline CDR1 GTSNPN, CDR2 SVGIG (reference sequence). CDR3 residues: CAWKPPGETQYF. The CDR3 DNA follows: TGTGCCTGGAAGCCCCCTGGGGAGACCCAGTACTTC.

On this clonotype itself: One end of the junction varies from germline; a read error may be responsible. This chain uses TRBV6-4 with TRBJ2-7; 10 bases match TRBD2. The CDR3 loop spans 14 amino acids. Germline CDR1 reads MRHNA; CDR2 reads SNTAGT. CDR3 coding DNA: TGTGCCAGCAGTGGACTAGCGGGTCCCTACGAGCGGTACTTC. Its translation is CASSGLAGPYERYF.

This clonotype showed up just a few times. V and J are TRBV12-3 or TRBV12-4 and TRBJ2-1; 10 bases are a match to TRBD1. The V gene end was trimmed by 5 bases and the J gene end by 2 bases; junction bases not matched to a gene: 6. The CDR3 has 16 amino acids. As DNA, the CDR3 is TGTGCCAGCAGTGAGACAGGGGGCGCGGCCTACAATGAGCAGTTCTTC. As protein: CASSETGGAAYNEQFF.

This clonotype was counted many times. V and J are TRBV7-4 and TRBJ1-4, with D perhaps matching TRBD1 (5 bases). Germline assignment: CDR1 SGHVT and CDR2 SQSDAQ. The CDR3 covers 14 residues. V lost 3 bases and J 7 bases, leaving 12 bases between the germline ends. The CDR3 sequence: CASSLGVRGEKLFF. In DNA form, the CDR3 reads TGTGCCAGCAGCTTGGGGGTACGTGGTGAAAAACTGTTTTTT.

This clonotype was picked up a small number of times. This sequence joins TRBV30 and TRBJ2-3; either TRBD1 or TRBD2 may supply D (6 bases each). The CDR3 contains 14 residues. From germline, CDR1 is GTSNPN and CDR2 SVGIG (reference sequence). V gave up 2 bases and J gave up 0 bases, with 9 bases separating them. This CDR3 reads CAWSSGASTDTQYF. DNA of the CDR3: TGTGCCTGGAGTTCGGGGGCGAGCACAGATACGCAGTATTTT.

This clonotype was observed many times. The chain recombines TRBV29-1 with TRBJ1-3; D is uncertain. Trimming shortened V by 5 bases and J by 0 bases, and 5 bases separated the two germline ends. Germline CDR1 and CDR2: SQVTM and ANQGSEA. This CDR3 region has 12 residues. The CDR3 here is CSVKGSGNTIYF. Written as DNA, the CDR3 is TGCAGCGTTAAAGGCTCTGGAAACACCATATATTTT.

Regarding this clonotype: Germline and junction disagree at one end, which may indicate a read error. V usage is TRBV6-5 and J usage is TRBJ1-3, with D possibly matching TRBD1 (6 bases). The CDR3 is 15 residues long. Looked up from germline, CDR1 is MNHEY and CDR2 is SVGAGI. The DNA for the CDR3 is TGTGCCAGCAGTTACTCACAGGGAACTGGAAGCACCATATATTTT. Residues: CASSYSQGTGSTIYF.

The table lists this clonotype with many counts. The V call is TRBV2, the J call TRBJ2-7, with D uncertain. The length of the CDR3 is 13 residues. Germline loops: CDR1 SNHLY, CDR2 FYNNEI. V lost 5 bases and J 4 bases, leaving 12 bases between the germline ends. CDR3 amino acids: CASSYEARYEQYF. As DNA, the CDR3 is TGTGCCAGCAGTTACGAGGCTAGGTACGAGCAGTACTTC. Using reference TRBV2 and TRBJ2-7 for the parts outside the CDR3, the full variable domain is EPEVTQTPSHQVTQMGQEVILRCVPISNHLYFYWYRQILGQKVEFLVSFYNNEISEKSEIFDDQFSVERPDGSNFTLKIRSTKLEDSAMYFCASSYEARYEQYFGPGTRLTVT.

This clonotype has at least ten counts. DNA of the CDR3: TGTGCCAGCAGCTTAACCTCAAGCGGGAGTAGGAATGAGCAGTTCTTC. This encodes CASSLTSSGSRNEQFF. The chain uses TRBV7-2 and TRBJ2-1; 8 bases line up with TRBD2. The CDR3 extends over 16 amino acids. Germline-derived CDR1 and CDR2 are SGHTA and FQGNSA. The J segment lost 7 bases and the V segment lost 2 bases, leaving 10 bases of the junction unmatched.

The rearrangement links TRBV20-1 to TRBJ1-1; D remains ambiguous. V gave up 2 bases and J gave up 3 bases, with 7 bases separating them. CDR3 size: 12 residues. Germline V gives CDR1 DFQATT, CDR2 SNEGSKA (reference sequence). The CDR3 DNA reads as TGCAGTGCTAGATCCTTTTACACTGAAGCTTTCTTT. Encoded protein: CSARSFYTEAFF.

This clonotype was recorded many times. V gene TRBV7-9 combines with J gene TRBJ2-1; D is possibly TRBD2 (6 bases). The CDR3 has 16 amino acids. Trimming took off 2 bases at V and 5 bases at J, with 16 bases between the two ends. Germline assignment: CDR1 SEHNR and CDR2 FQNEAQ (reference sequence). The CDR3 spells CASSLPVFGGHNEQFF. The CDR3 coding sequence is TGTGCCAGCAGCTTACCGGTCTTCGGAGGGCACAATGAGCAGTTCTTC.

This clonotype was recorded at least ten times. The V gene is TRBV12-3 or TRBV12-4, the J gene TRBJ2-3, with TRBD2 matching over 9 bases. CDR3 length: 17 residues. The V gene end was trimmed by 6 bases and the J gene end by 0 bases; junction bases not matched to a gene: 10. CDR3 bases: TGTGCCAGCAGCATCCCACCTAGCGGGGCTAGCACAGATACGCAGTATTTT. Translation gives CASSIPPSGASTDTQYF.

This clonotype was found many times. As DNA, the CDR3 is TGTGCCAGCAGTTACTCGGAAAGCAAAGAGCAGTACTTC. This encodes CASSYSESKEQYF. This chain connects TRBV6-6 to TRBJ2-7; D gene ambiguous. Trimming took off 0 bases at V and 7 bases at J, with 10 bases between the two ends. CDR3 length: 13 residues. Per germline, CDR1 MNHNY and CDR2 SVGAGI (reference sequence).

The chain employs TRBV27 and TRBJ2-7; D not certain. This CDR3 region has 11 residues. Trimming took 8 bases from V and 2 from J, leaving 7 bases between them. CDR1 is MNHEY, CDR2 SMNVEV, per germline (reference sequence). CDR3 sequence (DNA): TGTGCCAGCGGAGAGACCTACGAGCAGTACTTC. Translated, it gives CASGETYEQYF.

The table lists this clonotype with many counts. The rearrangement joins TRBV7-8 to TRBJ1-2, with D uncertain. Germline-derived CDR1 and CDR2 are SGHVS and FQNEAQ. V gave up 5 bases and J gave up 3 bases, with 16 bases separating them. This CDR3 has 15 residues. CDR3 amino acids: CASSPHVAGDYGYTF. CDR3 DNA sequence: TGTGCCAGCAGCCCACATGTCGCAGGTGACTATGGCTACACCTTC.

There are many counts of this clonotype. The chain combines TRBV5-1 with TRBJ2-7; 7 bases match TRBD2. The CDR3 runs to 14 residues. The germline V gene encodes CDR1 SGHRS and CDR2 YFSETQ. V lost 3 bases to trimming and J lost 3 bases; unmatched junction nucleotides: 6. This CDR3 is CASSSGLDYYEQYF. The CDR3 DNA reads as TGCGCCAGCAGCTCCGGACTAGACTACTACGAGCAGTACTTC. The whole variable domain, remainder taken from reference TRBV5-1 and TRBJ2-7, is KAGVTQTPRYLIKTRGQQVTLSCSPISGHRSVSWYQQTPGQGLQFLFEYFSETQRNKGNFPGRFSGRQFSNSRSEMNVSTLELGDSALYLCASSSGLDYYEQYFGPGTRLTVT.

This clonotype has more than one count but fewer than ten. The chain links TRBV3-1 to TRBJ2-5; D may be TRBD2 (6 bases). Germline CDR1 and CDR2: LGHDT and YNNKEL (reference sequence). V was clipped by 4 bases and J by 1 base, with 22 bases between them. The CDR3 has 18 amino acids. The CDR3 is CASSPLALRGRTQETQYF. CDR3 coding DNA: TGTGCCAGCAGCCCCCTGGCCCTAAGAGGGAGGACCCAAGAGACCCAGTACTTC.

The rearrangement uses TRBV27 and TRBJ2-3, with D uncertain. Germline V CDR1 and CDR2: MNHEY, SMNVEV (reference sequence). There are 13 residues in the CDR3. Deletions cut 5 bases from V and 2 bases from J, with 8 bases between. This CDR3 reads CASSASPTDTQYF. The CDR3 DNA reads TGTGCCAGCAGTGCCTCCCCCACAGATACGCAGTATTTT.

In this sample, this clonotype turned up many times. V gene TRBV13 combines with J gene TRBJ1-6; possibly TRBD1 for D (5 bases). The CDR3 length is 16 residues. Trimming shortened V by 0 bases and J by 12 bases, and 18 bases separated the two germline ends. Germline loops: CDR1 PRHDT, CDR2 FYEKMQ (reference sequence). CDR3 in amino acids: CASSLGGTALRGPLHF. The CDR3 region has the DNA TGTGCCAGCAGCTTAGGCGGGACCGCTCTAAGAGGACCCCTCCACTTT.

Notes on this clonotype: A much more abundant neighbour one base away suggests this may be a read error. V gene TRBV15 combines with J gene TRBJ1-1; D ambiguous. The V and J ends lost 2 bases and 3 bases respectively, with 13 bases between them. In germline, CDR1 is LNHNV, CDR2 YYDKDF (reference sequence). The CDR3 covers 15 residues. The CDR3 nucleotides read TGTGCCACCAGCAGACCGACAAATGAGGACACTGAAGCTTTCTTT. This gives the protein CATSRPTNEDTEAFF.

The CDR3 coding sequence is TGTGCCAGCCACGGGGATAAGACTTTCTTT. Translating gives CASHGDKTFF. This rearrangement joins TRBV6-5 to TRBJ1-1; D gene uncertain. From germline, CDR1 is MNHEY and CDR2 SVGAGI. The CDR3 runs 10 residues. Trimming took 8 bases from V and 12 from J, leaving 13 bases between them.